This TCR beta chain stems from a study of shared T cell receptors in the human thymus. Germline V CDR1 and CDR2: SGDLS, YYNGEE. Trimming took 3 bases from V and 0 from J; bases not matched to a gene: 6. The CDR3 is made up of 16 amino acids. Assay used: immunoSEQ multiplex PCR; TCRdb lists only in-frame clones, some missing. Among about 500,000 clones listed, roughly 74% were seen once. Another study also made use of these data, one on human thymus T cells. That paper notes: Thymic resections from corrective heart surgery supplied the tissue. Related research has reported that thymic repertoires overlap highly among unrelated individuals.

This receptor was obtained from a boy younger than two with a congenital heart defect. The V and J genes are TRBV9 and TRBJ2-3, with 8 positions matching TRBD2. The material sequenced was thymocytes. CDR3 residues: CASSARGGRSTDTQYF. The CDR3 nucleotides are TGTGCCAGCAGCGCCCGGGGGGGGCGTAGCACAGATACGCAGTATTTT.